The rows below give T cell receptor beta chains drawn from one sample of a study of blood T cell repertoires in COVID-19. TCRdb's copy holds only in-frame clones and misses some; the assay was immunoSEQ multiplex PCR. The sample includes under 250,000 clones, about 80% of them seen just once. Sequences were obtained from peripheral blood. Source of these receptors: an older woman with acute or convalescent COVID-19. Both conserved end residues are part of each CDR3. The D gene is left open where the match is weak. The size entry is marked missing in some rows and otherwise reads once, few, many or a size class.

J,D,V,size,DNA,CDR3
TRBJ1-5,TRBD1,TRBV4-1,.,TGCGCCAGCAGCTGGGGACAGGGGAATCAGCCCCAGCATTTT,CASSWGQGNQPQHF
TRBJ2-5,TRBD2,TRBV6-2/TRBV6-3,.,TGTGCCAGCAGTTACTACCTAGCGGGGAACCAAGAGACCCAGTACTTC,CASSYYLAGNQETQYF
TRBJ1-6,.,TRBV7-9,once,TGTGCCAGCAGCTTAGTCGGGTCCCTCTATAATTCACCCCTCCACTTT,CASSLVGSLYNSPLHF
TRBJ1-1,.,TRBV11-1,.,TGTGCCAGCAGCTTCCAGGCAGGGCCCAACACTGAAGCTTTCTTT,CASSFQAGPNTEAFF
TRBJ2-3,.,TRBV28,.,TGTGCCAGCAGCCCTTTCTTGGCCTTGGCAGATACGCAGTATTTT,CASSPFLALADTQYF
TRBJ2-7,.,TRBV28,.,TGTGCCAGCAGTTTAGGTGGGGAGCGGGAGCAGTACTTC,CASSLGGEREQYF
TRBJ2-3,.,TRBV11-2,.,TGTGCCAGCAGCTTCCCCCCTTACACAGATACGCAGTATTTT,CASSFPPYTDTQYF
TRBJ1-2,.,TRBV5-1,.,TGCGCCAGCAGCCCAACTCCCGGACAGAGCTATGGCTACACCTTC,CASSPTPGQSYGYTF
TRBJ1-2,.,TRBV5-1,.,TGCGCCAGCAGCCTCAGAGTGGAGGGATATGGCTACACCTTC,CASSLRVEGYGYTF
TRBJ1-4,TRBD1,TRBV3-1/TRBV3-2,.,TGTGCCAGCAGCCAAGTTGGTCAGGGGGGAAGTCTGGATAATGAAAAACTGTTTTTT,CASSQVGQGGSLDNEKLFF
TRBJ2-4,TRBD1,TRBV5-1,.,TGCGCCAGCAGCTTCGTGACAGGGGAATTTGAGGAAAACATTCAGTACTTC,CASSFVTGEFEENIQYF
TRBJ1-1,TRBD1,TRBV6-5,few,TGTGCCAGCAGTCCACGACAGGGGAAGAACACTGAAGCTTTCTTT,CASSPRQGKNTEAFF
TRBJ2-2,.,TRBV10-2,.,TGCGCCACCCCGACGGGCCAAGGGGCCGGGGAGCTGTTTTTT,CATPTGQGAGELFF
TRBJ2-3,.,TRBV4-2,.,TGTGCCAGCAGCCAAGATCTGGGACTGCAGGATACGCAGTATTTT,CASSQDLGLQDTQYF
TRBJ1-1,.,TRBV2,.,TGTGCCAGCAGTGCCCTCGTAGGACCGCGACCCGGGGTGCGCACTGAAGCTTTCTTT,CASSALVGPRPGVRTEAFF
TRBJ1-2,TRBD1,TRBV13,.,TGTGCCAGCAGCCAGACAGGGGGCTTGCATGGCTACACCTTC,CASSQTGGLHGYTF
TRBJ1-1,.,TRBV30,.,TGTGCCTACTCGGCAGGGGAATCTTCACGGAACACTGAAGCTTTCTTT,CAYSAGESSRNTEAFF